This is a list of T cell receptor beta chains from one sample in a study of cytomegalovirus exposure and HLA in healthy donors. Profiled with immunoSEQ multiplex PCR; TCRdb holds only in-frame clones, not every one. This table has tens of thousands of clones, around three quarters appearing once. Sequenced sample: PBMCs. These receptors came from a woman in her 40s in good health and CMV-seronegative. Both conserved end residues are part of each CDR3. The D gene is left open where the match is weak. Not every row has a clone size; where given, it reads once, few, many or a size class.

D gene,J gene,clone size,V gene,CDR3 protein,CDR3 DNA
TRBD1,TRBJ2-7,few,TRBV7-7,CASSLGGQGEQYF,TGTGCCAGCAGCTTAGGAGGACAGGGAGAGCAGTACTTC
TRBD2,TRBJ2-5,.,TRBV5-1,CASSSTSGGETQYF,TGCGCCAGCAGCTCAACTAGCGGGGGGGAGACCCAGTACTTC
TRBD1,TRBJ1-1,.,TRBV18,CASSPIQGASTEAFF,TGTGCCAGCTCACCAATCCAGGGGGCCAGCACTGAAGCTTTCTTT
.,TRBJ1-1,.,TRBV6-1,CASSSLQGSGTEAFF,TGTGCCAGCAGTTCCTTACAGGGTAGTGGCACTGAAGCTTTCTTT
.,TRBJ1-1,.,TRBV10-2,CASSLRRGTEAFF,TGCGCCAGCAGTCTACGGAGGGGCACTGAAGCTTTCTTT
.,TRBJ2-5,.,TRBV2,CAGEGEETQYF,TGTGCCGGCGAGGGGGAAGAGACCCAGTACTTC
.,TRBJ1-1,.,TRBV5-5,CASSLGPRGGEAFF,TGTGCCAGCAGCTTGGGACCTCGTGGCGGTGAAGCTTTCTTT
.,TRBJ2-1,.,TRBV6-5,CASSQAQLTYNEQFF,TGTGCCAGCAGCCAGGCTCAGCTCACCTACAATGAGCAGTTCTTC
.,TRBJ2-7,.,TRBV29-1,CSVAISDEQYF,TGCAGCGTTGCTATATCGGACGAGCAGTACTTC
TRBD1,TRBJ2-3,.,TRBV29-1,CSVEGDRTGPLSTDTQYF,TGCAGCGTTGAAGGCGATAGGACAGGGCCTCTAAGCACAGATACGCAGTATTTT
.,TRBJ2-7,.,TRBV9,CASSVAGSEQYF,TGTGCCAGCAGCGTAGCTGGGAGCGAGCAGTACTTC
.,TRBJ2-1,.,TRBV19,CASSIGTTYNEQFF,TGTGCCAGTAGTATAGGAACTACCTACAATGAGCAGTTCTTC
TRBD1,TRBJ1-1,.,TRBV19,CASRQGAWTEAFF,TGTGCCAGTCGACAGGGGGCGTGGACTGAAGCTTTCTTT
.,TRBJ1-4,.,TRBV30,CAWSRGFRAGGEKLFF,TGTGCCTGGAGTCGAGGGTTCCGGGCCGGGGGGGAAAAACTGTTTTTT
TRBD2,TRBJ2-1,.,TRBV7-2,CASSLAWTRLSNEQFF,TGTGCCAGCAGCTTAGCCTGGACTAGACTCTCCAATGAGCAGTTCTTC
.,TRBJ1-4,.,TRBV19,CASTNQGINEKLFF,TGTGCCAGTACGAACCAGGGAATTAATGAAAAACTGTTTTTT
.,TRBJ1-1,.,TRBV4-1,CASRLQGLMNTEAFF,TGCGCCAGCAGGCTACAGGGTCTCATGAACACTGAAGCTTTCTTT
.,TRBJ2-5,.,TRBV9,CASSVGSLARETQYF,TGTGCCAGCAGCGTAGGTAGTCTGGCCAGGGAGACCCAGTACTTC
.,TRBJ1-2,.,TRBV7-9,CASPEGAYGYTF,TGTGCCAGTCCGGAGGGTGCCTATGGCTACACCTTC
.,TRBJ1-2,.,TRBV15,CATSRAGNYGYTF,TGTGCCACCAGCAGAGCGGGGAACTATGGCTACACCTTC
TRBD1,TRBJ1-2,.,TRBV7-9,CASSLTGQGHGYTF,TGTGCCAGCAGCTTAACCGGACAGGGGCATGGCTACACCTTC
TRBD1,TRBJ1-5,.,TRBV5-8,CASSSGQGANQPQHF,TGTGCCAGCAGCTCGGGACAGGGGGCAAATCAGCCCCAGCATTTT
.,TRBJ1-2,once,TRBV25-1,CASRGQSYGYTF,TGTGCCAGCAGAGGACAGAGCTATGGCTACACCTTC
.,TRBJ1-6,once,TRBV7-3,CASSLFQGSPLHF,TGTGCCAGCAGCTTATTTCAGGGATCACCCCTCCACTTT
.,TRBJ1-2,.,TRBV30,CAWSDTGTTF,TGTGCCTGGAGCGACACAGGGACCACCTTC
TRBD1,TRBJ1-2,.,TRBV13,CASTRTGKYGYTF,TGTGCCAGCACCCGGACAGGGAAGTATGGCTACACCTTC
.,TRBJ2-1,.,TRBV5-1,CASSFPSGQGYEQFF,TGCGCCAGCAGTTTTCCTAGCGGCCAGGGGTATGAGCAGTTCTTC
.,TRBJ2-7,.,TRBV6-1,CASSDFQSYEQYF,TGTGCCAGCAGTGATTTTCAGTCCTACGAGCAGTACTTC
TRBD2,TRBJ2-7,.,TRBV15,CATSRDSPRTSGKYF,TGTGCCACCAGCAGAGATTCCCCTCGGACTAGCGGCAAGTACTTC
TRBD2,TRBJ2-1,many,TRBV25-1,CASSRSGLEVDEQFF,TGTGCCAGCAGTCGATCCGGACTAGAGGTGGATGAGCAGTTCTTC
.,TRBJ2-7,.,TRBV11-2,CASSWGVSYEQYF,TGTGCCAGCAGTTGGGGGGTCTCCTACGAGCAGTACTTC
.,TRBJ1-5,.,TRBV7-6,CASSLTAERSNQPQHF,TGTGCCAGCAGCCTAACAGCCGAACGGAGCAATCAGCCCCAGCATTTT
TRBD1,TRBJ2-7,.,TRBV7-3,CASSRFGDSSYEQYF,TGTGCCAGCAGCCGGTTTGGGGACAGTTCCTACGAGCAGTACTTC
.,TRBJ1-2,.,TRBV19,CASSLSSQGSYGYTF,TGTGCCAGTAGTCTCTCATCCCAGGGGTCCTATGGCTACACCTTC
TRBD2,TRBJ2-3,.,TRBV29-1,CSVAFGTSSSTDTQYF,TGCAGCGTTGCCTTTGGGACTAGCTCTAGCACAGATACGCAGTATTTT
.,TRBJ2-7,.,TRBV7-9,CASSLGGYREQYF,TGTGCCAGCAGCTTAGGTGGTTATCGGGAGCAGTACTTC
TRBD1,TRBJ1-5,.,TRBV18,CASSPTGGWEQPQHF,TGTGCCAGCTCACCAACAGGGGGGTGGGAACAGCCCCAGCATTTT
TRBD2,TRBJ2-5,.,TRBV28,CASSPRSGEETQYF,TGTGCCAGCAGTCCACGCAGCGGGGAAGAGACCCAGTACTTC
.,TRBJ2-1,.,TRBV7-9,CAGNRDSRAGEQFF,TGTGCGGGGAATCGGGACTCAAGAGCGGGTGAGCAGTTCTTC
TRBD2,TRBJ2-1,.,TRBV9,CASSGGTSGRDEQFF,TGTGCCAGCAGCGGTGGGACTAGCGGGAGAGATGAGCAGTTCTTC
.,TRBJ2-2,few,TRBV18,CASSPRESGELFF,TGTGCCAGCTCACCAAGGGAGTCTGGGGAGCTGTTTTTT
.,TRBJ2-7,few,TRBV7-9,CASRESGSSYEQYF,TGTGCCAGCAGGGAGTCGGGTAGCAGCTACGAGCAGTACTTC
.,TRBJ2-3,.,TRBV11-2,CASSLHPDSSTDTQYF,TGTGCCAGCAGCTTACACCCCGACAGTAGCACAGATACGCAGTATTTT
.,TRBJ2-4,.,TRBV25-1,CASSLEVIQYF,TGTGCCAGCAGCCTGGAGGTCATTCAGTACTTC
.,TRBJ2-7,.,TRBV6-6,CASSSITTVYEQYF,TGTGCCAGCAGTTCGATCACGACAGTCTACGAGCAGTACTTC
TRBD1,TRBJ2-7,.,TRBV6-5,CASSSLTGSSYEQYF,TGTGCCAGCAGTTCCTTGACAGGGAGCTCCTACGAGCAGTACTTC
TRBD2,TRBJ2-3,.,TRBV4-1,CASSQEPLLAGATDTQYF,TGCGCCAGCAGCCAAGAACCCCTACTAGCGGGGGCCACAGATACGCAGTATTTT
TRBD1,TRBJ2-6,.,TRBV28,CASRIGQGKAGANVLTF,TGTGCCAGCAGGATAGGACAGGGGAAAGCTGGGGCCAACGTCCTGACTTTC
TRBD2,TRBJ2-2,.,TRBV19,CASSIDLRGAGELFF,TGTGCCAGTAGTATAGATCTGCGGGGGGCCGGGGAGCTGTTTTTT
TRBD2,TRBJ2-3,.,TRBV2,CASSGGYTSDTQYF,TGTGCCAGCAGCGGGGGGTACACCTCAGATACGCAGTATTTT
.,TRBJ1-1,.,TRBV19,CASRLSDRTNTEAFF,TGTGCCAGTAGATTATCTGACAGGACTAACACTGAAGCTTTCTTT
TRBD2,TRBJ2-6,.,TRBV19,CASVRDYPSGANVLTF,TGTGCCAGCGTTAGGGACTACCCCTCTGGGGCCAACGTCCTGACTTTC
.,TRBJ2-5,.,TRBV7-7,CASSLVGIQETQYF,TGTGCTAGCAGCTTAGTCGGTATACAAGAGACCCAGTACTTC
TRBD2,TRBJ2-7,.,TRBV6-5,CATTAGVGYEQYF,TGTGCCACCACCGCGGGGGTAGGCTACGAGCAGTACTTC
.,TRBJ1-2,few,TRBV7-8,CASSLAGASYAYGYTF,TGTGCCAGCAGCTTAGCAGGGGCCTCGTACGCCTATGGCTACACCTTC
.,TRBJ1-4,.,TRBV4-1,CASSQEGARGEKLFF,TGCGCCAGCAGCCAAGAGGGGGCCAGGGGTGAAAAACTGTTTTTT
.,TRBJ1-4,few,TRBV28,CASSFRGFEKLFF,TGTGCCAGCAGTTTTCGGGGATTTGAAAAACTGTTTTTT
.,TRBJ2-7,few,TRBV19,CASSPRGSSYEQYF,TGTGCCAGTAGTCCCCGAGGAAGCTCCTACGAGCAGTACTTC